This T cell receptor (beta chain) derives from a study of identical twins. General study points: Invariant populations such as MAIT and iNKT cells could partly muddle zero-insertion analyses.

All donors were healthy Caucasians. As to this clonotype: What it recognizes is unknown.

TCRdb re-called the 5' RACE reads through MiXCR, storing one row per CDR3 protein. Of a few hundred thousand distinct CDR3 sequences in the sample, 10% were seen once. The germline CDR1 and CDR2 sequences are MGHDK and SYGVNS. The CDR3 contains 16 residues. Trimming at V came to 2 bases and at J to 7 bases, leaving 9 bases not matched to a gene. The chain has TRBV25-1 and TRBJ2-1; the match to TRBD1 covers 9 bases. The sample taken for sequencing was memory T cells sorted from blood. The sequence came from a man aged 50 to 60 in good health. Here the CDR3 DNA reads TGTGCCAGCAGTGAAATCGGAAGGACAGGGGCAAATGAGCAGTTCTTC. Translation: CASSEIGRTGANEQFF.